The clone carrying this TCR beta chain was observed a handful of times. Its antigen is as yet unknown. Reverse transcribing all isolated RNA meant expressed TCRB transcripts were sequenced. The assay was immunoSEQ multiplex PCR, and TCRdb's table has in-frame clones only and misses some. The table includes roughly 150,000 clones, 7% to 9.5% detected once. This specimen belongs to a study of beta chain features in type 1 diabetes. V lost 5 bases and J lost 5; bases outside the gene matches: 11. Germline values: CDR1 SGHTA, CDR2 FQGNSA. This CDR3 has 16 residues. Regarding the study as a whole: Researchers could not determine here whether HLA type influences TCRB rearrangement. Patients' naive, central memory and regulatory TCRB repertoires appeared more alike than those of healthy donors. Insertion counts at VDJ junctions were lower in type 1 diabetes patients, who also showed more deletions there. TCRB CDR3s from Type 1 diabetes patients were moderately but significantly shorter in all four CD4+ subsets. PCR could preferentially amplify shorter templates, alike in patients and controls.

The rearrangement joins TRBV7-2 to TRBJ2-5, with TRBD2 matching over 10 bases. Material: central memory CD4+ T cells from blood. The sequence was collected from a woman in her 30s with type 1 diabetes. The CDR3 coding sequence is TGTGCCAGCAGCCTTGGTGGGGCTAGCGGGAGTGAGACCCAGTACTTC. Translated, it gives CASSLGGASGSETQYF. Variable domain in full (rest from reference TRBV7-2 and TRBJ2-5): GAGVSQSPSNKVTEKGKDVELRCDPISGHTALYWYRQSLGQGLEFLIYFQGNSAPDKSGLPSDRFSAERTGGSVSTLTIQRTQQEDSAVYLCASSLGGASGSETQYFGPGTRLLVL.